Listed here are 21 T cell receptor beta chains from one sample, sequenced in a study of blood T cell repertoires in COVID-19. The repertoire was sequenced with immunoSEQ multiplex PCR; TCRdb's copy has only in-frame clones and lacks some. This sample has around 170,000 clones, with 83% found just once. Material: peripheral blood. The receptors originated from a human donor in a cohort sampled during active COVID-19.

The chain recombines TRBV14 with TRBJ2-5, with a possible D match to TRBD1 (6 bases). The CDR3 is made up of 15 amino acids. CDR1 is SGHDN, CDR2 FVKESK, per germline. V was clipped by 2 bases and J by 3 bases, with 13 bases between them. The CDR3 loop is CASSQSYREKETQYF. The CDR3 region has the DNA TGTGCCAGCAGCCAAAGTTACAGGGAGAAAGAGACCCAGTACTTC.

The chain carries TRBV15 and TRBJ1-4; maybe TRBD1 (5 bases). CDR3 size: 16 residues. The germline V gene has CDR1 LNHNV and CDR2 YYDKDF (reference sequence). The V gene lost 3 bases and the J gene lost 0 bases, with 11 bases spanning the gap. The DNA of the CDR3 is TGTGCCACCAGCAGGAGCGGGACTGCAACTAATGAAAAACTGTTTTTT. Translating gives CATSRSGTATNEKLFF.

The V and J genes are TRBV6-6 and TRBJ1-5; 8 bases map to TRBD1. The CDR3 totals 15 residues. J gave up 4 bases and V 3 bases, and 5 bases lay outside the gene matches. In germline, CDR1 is MNHNY, CDR2 SVGAGI (reference sequence). For the CDR3, the DNA is TGTGCCAGCAGTTATTCCCAGGGGGCAAATCAGCCCCAGCATTTT. Residues: CASSYSQGANQPQHF.

This clone is a singleton in its sample. This chain links TRBV19 with TRBJ2-7; possibly TRBD2 for D (5 bases). The CDR3 totals 16 residues. Germline CDR1 is LNHDA and CDR2 is SQIVND (reference sequence). Trimming cost V 8 bases and J 0 bases, with 20 bases left between them. The CDR3 DNA reads as TGTGCCAGTGGATGGCCCAGGAGGCTTAGCTCCTACGAGCAGTACTTC. It codes for CASGWPRRLSSYEQYF.

This chain uses TRBV19 with TRBJ1-1; 8 bases line up with TRBD1. Germline CDR1 LNHDA, CDR2 SQIVND (reference sequence). The CDR3 is 18 residues long. V lost 0 bases and J lost 6; bases outside the gene matches: 15. CDR3 sequence: CASSIDLSAGGGSSEAFF. The DNA for the CDR3 is TGTGCCAGTAGTATAGATCTATCGGCAGGGGGCGGAAGCTCTGAAGCTTTCTTT.

This clone was counted a few times. V usage is TRBV28 and J usage is TRBJ1-5; 9 positions agree with TRBD1. Germline CDR1 MDHEN, CDR2 SYDVKM. This CDR3 contains 15 residues. J was trimmed by 5 bases and V by 7 bases; bases with no gene match: 9. CDR3 in DNA: TGTGCCAGCATCACCCCGGGACAGGGTCATCAGCCCCAGCATTTT. Amino acids: CASITPGQGHQPQHF.

The V call is TRBV5-5, the J call TRBJ1-1; 7 nucleotides match TRBD1. V was pared by 1 base and J by 3 bases, with 0 bases of the junction left unmatched. Per germline, CDR1 SGHKS and CDR2 YYEKEE (reference sequence). The CDR3 is 13 residues long. The CDR3 protein is CASSLRGHTEAFF. CDR3 nucleotide sequence: TGTGCCAGCAGCTTGAGGGGGCACACTGAAGCTTTCTTT.

The gene calls are TRBV24-1 and TRBJ2-1; TRBD2 matches 10 bases. The CDR3 sequence is 14 residues long. Germline V gives CDR1 KGHDR, CDR2 SFDVKD. V gave up 3 bases and J gave up 7 bases; unmatched junction bases: 2. The DNA for the CDR3 is TGTGCCACCAGTGATCCTAGCGGGGGAAATGAGCAGTTCTTC. It specifies CATSDPSGGNEQFF.

The chain is built from TRBV29-1 and TRBJ2-1; TRBD1 is a possible D gene (5 bases). Germline CDR1 and CDR2: SQVTM and ANQGSEA. V lost 1 base and J lost 4, with 11 bases in between. The CDR3 has 14 amino acids. The CDR3 loop is CSVEGIDSYNEQFF. CDR3 nucleotide sequence: TGCAGCGTTGAAGGTATCGACAGTTACAATGAGCAGTTCTTC.

The V gene is TRBV7-2, the J gene TRBJ1-3; D gene unclear. Germline values: CDR1 SGHTA, CDR2 FQGNSA. This CDR3 comprises 15 residues. The V end was cut by 1 base, the J end by 2 bases, with 9 bases between. The CDR3 protein is CASSLDGLAGNTIYF. For the CDR3, the DNA is TGTGCCAGCAGCTTAGACGGTCTTGCTGGAAACACCATATATTTT.

The chain couples TRBV7-9 to TRBJ2-1; 9 bases are a match to TRBD2. Losses at the gene ends were 5 bases for V and 1 base for J; bases not matched to a gene: 6. Germline-derived CDR1 and CDR2 are SEHNR and FQNEAQ (reference sequence). This CDR3 region has 16 residues. The CDR3 region is CASSPVAGDSYNEQFF. CDR3 coding DNA: TGTGCCAGCAGCCCTGTAGCGGGAGATTCCTACAATGAGCAGTTCTTC. Together with reference TRBV7-9 and TRBJ2-1, the CDR3 gives the full variable domain: DTGVSQNPRHKITKRGQNVTFRCDPISEHNRLYWYRQTLGQGPEFLTYFQNEAQLEKSRLLSDRFSAERPKGSFSTLEIQRTEQGDSAMYLCASSPVAGDSYNEQFFGPGTRLTVL.

CDR3 coding DNA: TGTGCCAGCAGCTTGATGGCAGGGGGCTTCACAGATACGCAGTATTTT. Translated, it gives CASSLMAGGFTDTQYF. The chain links TRBV5-8 to TRBJ2-3; the match to TRBD1 covers 8 bases. The J segment lost 2 bases and the V segment lost 1 base, leaving 6 bases of the junction unmatched. This CDR3 contains 16 residues. Germline V gene sequence: CDR1 SGHTS, CDR2 YDEGEE.

A single count supports this clone. The chain carries TRBV6-5 and TRBJ2-2; D is undetermined. The germline CDR1 and CDR2 sequences are MNHEY and SVGAGI. The V gene lost 2 bases and the J gene lost 5 bases, with 9 bases spanning the gap. The CDR3 runs 14 residues. The CDR3 region is CASSYPEATGELFF. CDR3 in DNA: TGTGCCAGCAGTTACCCAGAGGCAACCGGGGAGCTGTTTTTT.

In nucleotides, the CDR3 is TGCAGTGCTAGTTGGAGGGTTGGGGAAAAACTGTTTTTT. Translated, it gives CSASWRVGEKLFF. The chain combines TRBV20-1 with TRBJ1-4; D is unresolved. The V and J ends lost 3 bases and 8 bases respectively, with 13 bases between them. The germline V gene encodes CDR1 DFQATT and CDR2 SNEGSKA (reference sequence). The CDR3 runs to 13 residues.

This chain links TRBV6-5 with TRBJ2-6; possible D gene TRBD2, 7 bases. The germline V gene encodes CDR1 MNHEY and CDR2 SVGAGI. Trimming took off 7 bases at V and 4 bases at J, with 14 bases between the two ends. This CDR3 has 15 residues. In nucleotides, the CDR3 is TGTGCCAGCACCAAGGGGGGGCAAGGGGCCAACGTCCTGACTTTC. It encodes CASTKGGQGANVLTF.

The rearrangement joins TRBV11-2 to TRBJ1-2; 8 nucleotides agree with TRBD1. This CDR3 has 14 residues. Looked up from germline, CDR1 is SGHAT and CDR2 is FQNNGV. V dropped 4 bases and J dropped 7; count of bases not matched to a gene: 8. The CDR3 loop is CASSSDQGAGGYTF. In DNA, the CDR3 is TGTGCCAGCAGCTCCGACCAGGGGGCAGGTGGCTACACCTTC.

Concerning this clone: This sample includes further DNA sequences coding for the same CDR3. This chain links TRBV7-2 with TRBJ2-7; a possible D gene is TRBD1 (6 bases). V was clipped by 0 bases and J by 3 bases, with 9 bases between them. This CDR3 is 14 amino acids long. CDR1 and CDR2 (germline): SGHTA, FQGNSA. CDR3 amino acids: CASSLARTVYEQYF. The DNA for the CDR3 is TGTGCCAGCAGCTTAGCGAGGACAGTCTACGAGCAGTACTTC.

V gene TRBV7-2 combines with J gene TRBJ1-5; TRBD1 might be the D (5 bases). Germline assignment: CDR1 SGHTA and CDR2 FQGNSA. The CDR3 extends over 13 amino acids. Trimming took off 3 bases at V and 7 bases at J, with 10 bases between the two ends. The CDR3 reads CASSFEGAQPQHF. The CDR3 DNA reads as TGTGCCAGCAGCTTTGAAGGGGCCCAGCCCCAGCATTTT.

The V gene is TRBV4-1, the J gene TRBJ2-7; TRBD1 matches 9 bases. V shed 0 bases and J 7 bases; nucleotides not matched to a gene: 10. CDR1 and CDR2 from the germline V gene are MGHRA and YSYEKL. The CDR3 is made up of 16 amino acids. The CDR3 reads CASSQDRDRAPGEQYF. The CDR3 DNA is TGCGCCAGCAGCCAAGACAGGGACAGGGCGCCGGGGGAGCAGTACTTC.

This clone has a handful of counts. In nucleotides, the CDR3 is TGTGCCAGCAGCTTGCGCGGACAGGGGATGATCACCGGGGAGCTGTTTTTT. It is translated as CASSLRGQGMITGELFF. The rearrangement links TRBV5-4 to TRBJ2-2; 9 positions match TRBD1. Unmatched junction bases numbered 8, after V lost 1 base and J lost 4 bases. The CDR3 is 17 amino acids. The V gene's germline CDR1 is SGHNT and CDR2 YYREEE (reference sequence).

This clone was recorded only once. The gene calls are TRBV4-1 and TRBJ2-7, with no clear D. The CDR3 consists of 12 residues. V was trimmed by 0 bases and J by 5 bases, leaving 5 bases between them. From germline, CDR1 is MGHRA and CDR2 YSYEKL. CDR3: CASSQDPNEQYF. CDR3 DNA sequence: TGCGCCAGCAGCCAAGATCCCAACGAGCAGTACTTC.